Listed below are T cell receptor beta chains from one sample, sequenced in a study of T-cell memory formation after mild COVID-19. TCRdb reprocessed the 5' RACE reads via MiXCR and lists one record per CDR3 protein. Of more than 400,000 distinct CDR3 sequences in the sample, 15% to 20% were seen once. The material sequenced was PBMCs or a T cell subset sorted from them (not recorded which). Receptors originate from an adult woman who had mild COVID-19 (a few samples of this study predate the infection). Cell type and time point are not known. The CDR3 runs from the conserved cysteine through the conserved F or W. A D gene is named only where the DNA matches it firmly. The size field is filled for only some rows; it gives once, few, many or a size class.

V,D,size,J,CDR3,DNA
TRBV6-5,-,few,TRBJ2-2,CASSYSLNLGTGELFF,TGTGCCAGCAGTTACTCACTTAATCTAGGAACCGGGGAGCTGTTTTTT
TRBV6-1,-,-,TRBJ2-7,CASSLDSWSSYEQYF,TGTGCCAGCAGTCTGGACTCATGGAGCTCCTACGAGCAGTACTTC
TRBV6-2/TRBV6-3,-,few,TRBJ2-4,CASSYRPELAKNIQYF,TGTGCCAGCAGTTACAGGCCAGAACTAGCCAAAAACATTCAGTACTTC
TRBV7-9,-,many,TRBJ1-2,CASSAQGYGYTF,TGTGCCAGCAGCGCCCAAGGCTATGGCTACACCTTC
TRBV5-1,TRBD2,few,TRBJ2-1,CASSLSRDYYNEQFF,TGCGCCAGCAGCTTGTCCCGGGACTACTACAATGAGCAGTTCTTC
TRBV5-6,TRBD1,-,TRBJ2-7,CASSLDRVDEQYF,TGTGCCAGCAGCCTTGACAGGGTCGACGAGCAGTACTTC
TRBV20-1,TRBD2,-,TRBJ2-1,CSARDSVSSGRGLAF,TGCAGTGCTAGAGATTCGGTCTCTAGCGGGAGGGGATTGGCCTTC
TRBV10-3,TRBD2,-,TRBJ2-2,CAISARAGLGAGELFF,TGTGCCATCAGTGCCCGAGCGGGGCTTGGGGCCGGGGAGCTGTTTTTT
TRBV7-7,TRBD2,few,TRBJ2-2,CASSLGLKGELFF,TGTGCTAGCAGCCTGGGACTAAAAGGGGAGCTGTTTTTT
TRBV3-1,-,few,TRBJ1-6,CASSPHRGGSPLHF,TGTGCCAGCAGCCCCCATAGGGGGGGTTCACCCCTCCACTTT
TRBV4-1,-,-,TRBJ2-1,CASSQAPAGPSSYNEQFF,TGCGCCAGCAGCCAAGCCCCAGCGGGTCCTAGCTCCTACAATGAGCAGTTCTTC
TRBV27,TRBD1,-,TRBJ2-7,CASRPGQGFGEQYF,TGTGCCAGCAGACCGGGACAGGGATTCGGCGAGCAGTACTTC
TRBV6-6,TRBD1,-,TRBJ2-1,CAAGVQGDEQFF,TGTGCCGCTGGGGTTCAGGGGGATGAGCAGTTCTTC
TRBV12-3/TRBV12-4,-,many,TRBJ2-3,CASSLRGGGTDTQYF,TGTGCCAGCAGTCTGAGGGGGGGGGGCACAGATACGCAGTATTTT
TRBV7-9,TRBD1,few,TRBJ2-7,CASSQDRNQYF,TGTGCCAGCAGCCAGGACAGGAACCAGTACTTC
TRBV7-9,-,-,TRBJ1-5,CASSGSGVYNQPQHF,TGTGCCAGCAGCGGATCAGGGGTTTACAATCAGCCCCAGCATTTT
TRBV5-1,TRBD2,few,TRBJ2-1,CASPKDGRDGRYYYNEQFF,TGCGCCAGTCCTAAGGACGGGAGGGATGGACGATATTACTACAATGAGCAGTTCTTC
TRBV12-3/TRBV12-4,-,-,TRBJ2-2,CASTRGTGELFF,TGTGCCAGCACCCGGGGCACCGGGGAGCTGTTTTTT